The 25 T cell receptor beta chains listed next were all sequenced from one sample in a study of early stage breast cancer tumors. Only in-frame clones appear in the TCRdb table, and some are missing; sequencing was by immunoSEQ multiplex PCR. The repertoire holds around 40,000 clones, with about three quarters as singletons. The sequenced material came from blood. These receptors were obtained from a person aged 50-59 years with breast cancer.

The chain has TRBV6-4 and TRBJ1-1; TRBD1 might be the D (6 bases). Germline V gives CDR1 MRHNA, CDR2 SNTAGT. This CDR3 region has 16 residues. V was clipped by 6 bases and J by 0 bases, with 17 bases between them. The CDR3 DNA follows: TGTGCCAGCAGGGAACGGGGGGGCACAGTGAACACTGAAGCTTTCTTT. This sequence encodes CASRERGGTVNTEAFF.

The rearrangement joins TRBV6-1 to TRBJ2-5; 8 nucleotides match TRBD1. CDR3 length: 16 residues. CDR1 is MNHNS and CDR2 is SASEGT in the germline V gene. The junction had 11 bases not matched to a gene; V was cut back by 4 bases and J by 4 bases. CDR3 sequence reads: CASSVGQGMGGETQYF. CDR3 DNA: TGTGCCAGCAGTGTTGGACAGGGTATGGGGGGAGAGACCCAGTACTTC.

The count of this clone is one. The V call is TRBV7-2, the J call TRBJ2-3; 10 nucleotides align to TRBD1. Trimming at V came to 4 bases and at J to 8 bases, leaving 9 bases not matched to a gene. The CDR3 is 15 residues long. CDR1 is SGHTA, CDR2 FQGNSA, per germline. The CDR3 bases are TGTGCCAGCAGCTCTACGGGACAGGGGTTCGGTACGCAGTATTTT. This codes for CASSSTGQGFGTQYF. The full variable domain, with the rest looked up from reference TRBV7-2 and TRBJ2-3, is GAGVSQSPSNKVTEKGKDVELRCDPISGHTALYWYRQSLGQGLEFLIYFQGNSAPDKSGLPSDRFSAERTGGSVSTLTIQRTQQEDSAVYLCASSSTGQGFGTQYFGPGTRLTVL.

The chain joins TRBV19 to TRBJ1-2; 8 positions agree with TRBD1. Germline V lookup: CDR1 LNHDA, CDR2 SQIVND (reference sequence). The CDR3 extends over 11 amino acids. After removal of 10 bases from V and 4 bases from J, the junction contained 2 bases not matched to a gene. CDR3 bases: TGTGCCATTACAGGGGGCTATGGCTACACCTTC. Protein sequence: CAITGGYGYTF.

The V call is TRBV7-2, the J call TRBJ2-1; D not resolved. The CDR3 spans 13 residues. Germline V gene lookup returns CDR1 SGHTA and CDR2 FQGNSA. V lost 3 bases to trimming and J lost 3 bases, with 6 bases between them. The CDR3 region has the DNA TGTGCCAGCAGCTTGATAGACTACAATGAGCAGTTCTTC. Its protein product is CASSLIDYNEQFF.

This clone has just one count. The genes are TRBV7-2 and TRBJ2-5; 13 positions agree with TRBD2. The germline gives CDR1 SGHTA, CDR2 FQGNSA. V gave up 5 bases and J gave up 4 bases; unmatched junction bases: 4. The CDR3 runs to 15 residues. The CDR3 DNA sequence: TGTGCCAGCAGCACAACTAGCGGGGGGGCAGAGACCCAGTACTTC. Protein sequence: CASSTTSGGAETQYF. The variable domain in full, completed from reference TRBV7-2 and TRBJ2-5, reads GAGVSQSPSNKVTEKGKDVELRCDPISGHTALYWYRQSLGQGLEFLIYFQGNSAPDKSGLPSDRFSAERTGGSVSTLTIQRTQQEDSAVYLCASSTTSGGAETQYFGPGTRLLVL.

In its sample, this clone was seen a few times. CDR3 protein: CASSRAGAAEAFF. The CDR3 bases are TGTGCCAGCAGCCGCGCGGGGGCGGCTGAAGCTTTCTTT. The rearrangement links TRBV7-9 to TRBJ1-1, with a weak D call TRBD1 (6 bases). Trimming stripped 5 bases from V and 6 bases from J, with 13 bases between. The CDR3 is 13 amino acids. Per germline, CDR1 SEHNR and CDR2 FQNEAQ (reference sequence). Drawing the rest from reference TRBV7-9 and TRBJ1-1, the complete variable domain is DTGVSQNPRHKITKRGQNVTFRCDPISEHNRLYWYRQTLGQGPEFLTYFQNEAQLEKSRLLSDRFSAERPKGSFSTLEIQRTEQGDSAMYLCASSRAGAAEAFFGQGTRLTVV.

V is TRBV7-2 and J is TRBJ2-2; 8 bases are shared with TRBD2. This CDR3 is 16 amino acids long. Trimming cost V 3 bases and J 5 bases; bases outside gene matches: 8. Germline V gene data show CDR1 as SGHTA and CDR2 as FQGNSA. CDR3: CASSFTPLAGTGELFF. The CDR3 DNA reads as TGTGCCAGCAGCTTCACCCCCTTAGCGGGGACCGGGGAGCTGTTTTTT.

This clone appeared a few times. This sequence joins TRBV19 and TRBJ1-5; the match to TRBD1 covers 11 bases. V was clipped by 3 bases and J by 6 bases; unmatched bases: 4. The CDR3 has 15 amino acids. The V gene's germline CDR1 is LNHDA and CDR2 SQIVND (reference sequence). For the CDR3, the DNA is TGTGCCAGTAGTATGGACAGGGGGCGAGGTCAGCCCCAGCATTTT. It specifies CASSMDRGRGQPQHF.

The chain couples TRBV5-1 to TRBJ1-1; D ambiguous. CDR1 is SGHRS and CDR2 is YFSETQ in the germline V gene. V lost 0 bases and J lost 5, with 11 bases in between. This CDR3 contains 14 residues. DNA for the CDR3: TGCGCCAGCAGCTTGGCCGGAGGTGAGACTGAAGCTTTCTTT. Its translation is CASSLAGGETEAFF.

V usage is TRBV6-5 and J usage is TRBJ1-3; perhaps TRBD1 as D (6 bases). The V end lost 5 bases, the J end lost 2 bases, and 13 bases lay between the germline ends. The CDR3 is 15 amino acids. Looked up from germline, CDR1 is MNHEY and CDR2 is SVGAGI. DNA of the CDR3: TGTGCCAGCAGTCGAAAAACAGGGACTGGAAACACCATATATTTT. Residues: CASSRKTGTGNTIYF.

The chain has TRBV9 and TRBJ2-2, with TRBD2 as a possible D gene (6 bases). Germline V lookup: CDR1 SGDLS, CDR2 YYNGEE. CDR3 length equals 16 residues. V lost 4 bases, J lost 4 bases, and 17 bases lay in between. CDR3 bases: TGTGCCAGCAGCCCAGGATATGGAGGGAGCACCGGGGAGCTGTTTTTT. Its protein is CASSPGYGGSTGELFF.

The chain is built from TRBV6-6 and TRBJ2-3; TRBD2 aligns across 12 bases. The CDR3 sequence is 14 residues long. V lost 10 bases, J lost 5 bases, and 7 bases stayed unmatched. CDR1 is MNHNY, CDR2 SVGAGI, per germline (reference sequence). The CDR3 bases are TGTGCCACCCTAGCGGGAGGGATTCGAGATACGCAGTATTTT. Translating gives CATLAGGIRDTQYF.

This sequence joins TRBV5-6 and TRBJ1-2, with no clear D. Germline CDR1 is SGHDT and CDR2 is YYEEEE. The germline V and J ends were trimmed by 0 bases and 3 bases, with 6 bases remaining between them. The CDR3 sequence is 13 residues long. The CDR3 reads CASSLDQDYGYTF. CDR3 in DNA: TGTGCCAGCAGCTTGGATCAGGACTATGGCTACACCTTC.

This clone was detected once. The chain is built from TRBV6-5 and TRBJ2-2; TRBD2 agrees at 7 bases. CDR1 is MNHEY, CDR2 SVGAGI, per germline. The CDR3 is made up of 14 amino acids. Unmatched junction bases numbered 6, after V lost 6 bases and J lost 5 bases. The chain's CDR3 is CASSWTRGTGELFF. The CDR3 DNA reads as TGTGCCAGCAGCTGGACTAGGGGAACCGGGGAGCTGTTTTTT.

This rearrangement joins TRBV11-1 to TRBJ2-5; TRBD2 matches at 11 bases. The CDR3 runs 17 residues. Germline V gene data show CDR1 as SGHAT and CDR2 as FQDESV (reference sequence). J lost 2 bases, V lost 0 bases, and 5 bases had no gene match. In DNA, the CDR3 is TGTGCCAGCAGCTTAGCGCCGGGACTAGCGGTTCAAGAGACCCAGTACTTC. As protein: CASSLAPGLAVQETQYF.

This clone was picked up a small number of times. This rearrangement joins TRBV11-1 to TRBJ1-1; D remains unclear. Trimming pared 0 bases from V and 2 bases from J, leaving 13 bases between. Germline CDR1 SGHAT, CDR2 FQDESV (reference sequence). This CDR3 has 16 residues. The CDR3: CASSLAGGGYNTEAFF. The CDR3 DNA follows: TGTGCCAGCAGCTTAGCTGGAGGAGGATATAACACTGAAGCTTTCTTT.

The chain links TRBV2 to TRBJ2-5, with 9 bases that match TRBD2. CDR1 SNHLY and CDR2 FYNNEI come from the germline V gene. This CDR3 has 16 residues. Germline trimming cut 6 bases from V and 1 base from J; bases unmatched to any gene: 9. The CDR3 DNA sequence: TGTGCCAGCAGCGCCGCTACTAGCGGGTTCCAAGAGACCCAGTACTTC. The encoded protein is CASSAATSGFQETQYF.

The chain employs TRBV5-1 and TRBJ2-5; tentatively, D is TRBD2 (5 bases). The V gene's germline CDR1 is SGHRS and CDR2 YFSETQ. The V and J ends lost 2 bases and 5 bases respectively, with 22 bases between them. This CDR3 is built from 17 residues. CDR3 bases: TGCGCCAGCAGCTTAGGACTGGGGTTGACCGCGAAGGAGACCCAGTACTTC. It is translated as CASSLGLGLTAKETQYF.

V and J are TRBV18 and TRBJ2-3, with 9 bases matching TRBD2. The junction had 3 bases not matched to a gene; V was cut back by 4 bases and J by 1 base. The germline CDR1 and CDR2 sequences are KGHSH and LQKENI. This CDR3 contains 15 residues. This chain's CDR3 is CASSLASGGTDTQYF. For the CDR3, the DNA is TGTGCCAGCTCACTAGCTAGCGGGGGCACAGATACGCAGTATTTT. The full variable domain, with the rest looked up from reference TRBV18 and TRBJ2-3, is NAGVMQNPRHLVRRRGQEARLRCSPMKGHSHVYWYRQLPEEGLKFMVYLQKENIIDESGMPKERFSAEFPKEGPSILRIQQVVRGDSAAYFCASSLASGGTDTQYFGPGTRLTVL.

The chain employs TRBV19 and TRBJ2-3, with TRBD2 matching 10 bases. Germline loops: CDR1 LNHDA, CDR2 SQIVND (reference sequence). V lost 5 bases, J lost 1 base, and 3 bases stayed unmatched. The CDR3 consists of 15 residues. CDR3 protein: CASSVTSGGTDTQYF. The DNA for the CDR3 is TGTGCCAGTAGTGTTACTAGCGGGGGCACAGATACGCAGTATTTT.

This clone was seen just once. V is TRBV5-4 and J is TRBJ2-2; 8 positions agree with TRBD2. The CDR3 extends over 17 amino acids. The V segment lost 4 bases and the J segment 1 base; nucleotides outside the gene matches: 9. Looked up from germline, CDR1 is SGHNT and CDR2 is YYREEE (reference sequence). The CDR3 nucleotides are TGTGCCAGCAGCCCTCCGGGAAGCGGGGGGAACACCGGGGAGCTGTTTTTT. Protein: CASSPPGSGGNTGELFF.

This clone was recorded only once. This chain joins TRBV4-2 and TRBJ2-3, with D perhaps matching TRBD2 (6 bases). CDR3 size: 14 residues. The germline CDR1 and CDR2 sequences are LGHNA and YNFKEQ. Trimming stripped 1 base from V and 6 bases from J, with 11 bases between. The CDR3 sequence is CASSQGGVGDTQYF. CDR3 nucleotides: TGTGCCAGCAGCCAAGGGGGGGTGGGCGATACGCAGTATTTT.

This sequence joins TRBV29-1 and TRBJ2-3; maybe TRBD1 (5 bases). CDR3 length equals 12 residues. V was pared by 7 bases and J by 3 bases, with 11 bases between. Germline assignment: CDR1 SQVTM and CDR2 ANQGSEA. Here the CDR3 DNA reads TGCAGCGCCGAAACAGGAACAGATACGCAGTATTTT. Translating it yields CSAETGTDTQYF.

This chain joins TRBV9 and TRBJ2-3; possible D gene TRBD1, 7 bases. The CDR3 contains 16 residues. V dropped 0 bases and J dropped 6 bases, with 17 bases sitting between them. Germline CDR1 SGDLS, CDR2 YYNGEE. The CDR3 reads CASSVVGGQTGDTQYF. Here the CDR3 DNA reads TGTGCCAGCAGCGTAGTGGGGGGACAGACTGGTGATACGCAGTATTTT. Drawing the rest from reference TRBV9 and TRBJ2-3, the complete variable domain is DSGVTQTPKHLITATGQRVTLRCSPRSGDLSVYWYQQSLDQGLQFLIQYYNGEERAKGNILERFSAQQFPDLHSELNLSSLELGDSALYFCASSVVGGQTGDTQYFGPGTRLTVL.